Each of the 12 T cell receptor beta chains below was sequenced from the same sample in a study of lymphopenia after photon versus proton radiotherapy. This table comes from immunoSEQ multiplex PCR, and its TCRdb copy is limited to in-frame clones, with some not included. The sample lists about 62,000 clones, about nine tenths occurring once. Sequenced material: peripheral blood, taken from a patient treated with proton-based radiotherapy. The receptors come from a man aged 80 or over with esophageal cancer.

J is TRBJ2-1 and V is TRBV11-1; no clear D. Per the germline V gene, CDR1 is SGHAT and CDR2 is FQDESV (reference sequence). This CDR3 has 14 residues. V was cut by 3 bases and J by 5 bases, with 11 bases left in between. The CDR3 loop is CASSFNARDNEQFF. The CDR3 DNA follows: TGTGCCAGCAGCTTTAATGCTAGGGACAATGAGCAGTTCTTC.

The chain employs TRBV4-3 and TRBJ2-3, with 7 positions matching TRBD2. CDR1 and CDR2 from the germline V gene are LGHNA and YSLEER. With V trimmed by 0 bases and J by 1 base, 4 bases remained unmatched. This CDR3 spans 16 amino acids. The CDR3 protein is CASSQEAGSGTDTQYF. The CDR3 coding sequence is TGCGCCAGCAGCCAAGAAGCGGGAAGTGGCACAGATACGCAGTATTTT.

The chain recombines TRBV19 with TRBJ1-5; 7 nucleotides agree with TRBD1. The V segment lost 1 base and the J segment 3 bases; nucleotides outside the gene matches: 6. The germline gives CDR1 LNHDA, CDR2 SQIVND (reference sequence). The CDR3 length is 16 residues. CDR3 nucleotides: TGTGCCAGTAGTATAGGTGGAGGGGGCTTCAATCAGCCCCAGCATTTT. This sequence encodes CASSIGGGGFNQPQHF. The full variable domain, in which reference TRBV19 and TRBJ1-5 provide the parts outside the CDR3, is DGGITQSPKYLFRKEGQNVTLSCEQNLNHDAMYWYRQDPGQGLRLIYYSQIVNDFQKGDIAEGYSVSREKKESFPLTVTSAQKNPTAFYLCASSIGGGGFNQPQHFGDGTRLSIL.

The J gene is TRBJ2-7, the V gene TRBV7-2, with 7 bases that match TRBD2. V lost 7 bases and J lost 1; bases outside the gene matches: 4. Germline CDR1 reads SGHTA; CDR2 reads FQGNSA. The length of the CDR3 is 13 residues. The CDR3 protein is CASMRGTSYEQYF. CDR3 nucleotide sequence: TGTGCCAGCATGCGGGGGACTTCCTACGAGCAGTACTTC.

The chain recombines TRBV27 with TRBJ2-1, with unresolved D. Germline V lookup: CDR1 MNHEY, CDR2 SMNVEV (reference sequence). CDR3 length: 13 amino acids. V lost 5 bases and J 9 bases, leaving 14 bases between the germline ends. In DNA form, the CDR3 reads TGTGCCAGCAGTCCAGGCTCGGTGGGTGAGCAGTTCTTC. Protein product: CASSPGSVGEQFF.

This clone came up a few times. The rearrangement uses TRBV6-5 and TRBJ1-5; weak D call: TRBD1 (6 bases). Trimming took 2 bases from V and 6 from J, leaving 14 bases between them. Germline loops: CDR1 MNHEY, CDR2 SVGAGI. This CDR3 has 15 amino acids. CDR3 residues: CASSYTGGGGQPQHF. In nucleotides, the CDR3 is TGTGCCAGCAGTTACACTGGGGGCGGAGGTCAGCCCCAGCATTTT.

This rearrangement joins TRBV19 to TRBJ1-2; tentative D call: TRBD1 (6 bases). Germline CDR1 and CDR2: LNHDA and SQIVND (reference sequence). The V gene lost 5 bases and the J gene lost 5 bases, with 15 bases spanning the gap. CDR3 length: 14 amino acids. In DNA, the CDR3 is TGTGCCAGTAGTGACCAGGGGCTAGGGTATGGCTACACCTTC. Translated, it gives CASSDQGLGYGYTF.

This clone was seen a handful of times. The CDR3 DNA reads as TGTGCCAGCAGTGAAGATGGGGTAACCGGGGGGGGTTACACCTTC. This encodes CASSEDGVTGGGYTF. The rearrangement joins TRBV2 to TRBJ1-2, with D tentatively TRBD1 (5 bases). The CDR3 consists of 15 residues. The germline gives CDR1 SNHLY, CDR2 FYNNEI. Trimming removed 1 base from V and 11 bases from J, with 20 bases in between.

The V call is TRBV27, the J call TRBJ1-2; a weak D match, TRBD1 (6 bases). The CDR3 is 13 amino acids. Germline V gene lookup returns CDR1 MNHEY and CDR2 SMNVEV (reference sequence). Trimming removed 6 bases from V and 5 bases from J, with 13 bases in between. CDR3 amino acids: CASRPDSSYGYTF. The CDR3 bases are TGTGCCAGCAGGCCGGACAGTTCTTATGGCTACACCTTC.

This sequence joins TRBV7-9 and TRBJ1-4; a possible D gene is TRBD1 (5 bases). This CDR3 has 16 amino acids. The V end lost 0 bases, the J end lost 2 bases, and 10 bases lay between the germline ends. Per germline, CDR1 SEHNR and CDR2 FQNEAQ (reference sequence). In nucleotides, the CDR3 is TGTGCCAGCAGCTTAGCGACCAGGGTCACTAATGAAAAACTGTTTTTT. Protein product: CASSLATRVTNEKLFF. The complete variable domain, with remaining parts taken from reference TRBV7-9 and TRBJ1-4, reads DTGVSQNPRHKITKRGQNVTFRCDPISEHNRLYWYRQTLGQGPEFLTYFQNEAQLEKSRLLSDRFSAERPKGSFSTLEIQRTEQGDSAMYLCASSLATRVTNEKLFFGSGTQLSVL.

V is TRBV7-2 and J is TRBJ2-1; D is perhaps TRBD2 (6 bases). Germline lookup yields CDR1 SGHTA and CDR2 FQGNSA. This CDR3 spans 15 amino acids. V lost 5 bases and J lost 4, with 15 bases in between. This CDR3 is CASSPTGGVYNEQFF. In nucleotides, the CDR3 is TGTGCCAGCAGCCCGACCGGCGGGGTATACAATGAGCAGTTCTTC.

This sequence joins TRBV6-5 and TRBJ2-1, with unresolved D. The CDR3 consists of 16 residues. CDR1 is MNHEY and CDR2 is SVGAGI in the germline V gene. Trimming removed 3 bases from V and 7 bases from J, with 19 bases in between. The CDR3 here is CASSYSVNLGMNEQFF. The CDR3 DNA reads TGTGCCAGCAGTTATTCCGTCAACTTAGGGATGAATGAGCAGTTCTTC.